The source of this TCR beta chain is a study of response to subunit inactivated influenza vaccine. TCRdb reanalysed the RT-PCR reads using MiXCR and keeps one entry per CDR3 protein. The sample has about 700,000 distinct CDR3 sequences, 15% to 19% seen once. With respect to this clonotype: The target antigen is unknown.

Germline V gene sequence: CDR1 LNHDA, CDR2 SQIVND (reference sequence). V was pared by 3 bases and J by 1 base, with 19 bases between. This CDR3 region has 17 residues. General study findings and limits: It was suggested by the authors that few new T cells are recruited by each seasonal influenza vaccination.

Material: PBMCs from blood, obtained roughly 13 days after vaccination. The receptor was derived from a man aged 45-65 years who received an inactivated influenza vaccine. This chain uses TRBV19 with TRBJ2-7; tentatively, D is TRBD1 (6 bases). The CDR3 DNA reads TGTGCCAGTAGTATTTTTGGGGTCGGACAGTCGTCCTACGAGCAGTACTTC. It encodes CASSIFGVGQSSYEQYF.